The entry below gives a single T cell receptor (beta chain) sequence along with its context. The trim removed 4 bases at V and 10 bases at J, leaving 8 bases unmatched. This CDR3 is 15 amino acids long. Germline CDR1 and CDR2: MDHEN and SYDVKM. These data originate in a study of PD-L1 blockade in urothelial cancer. Background on the study: Patients with male sex and bladder-origin urothelial cancer accounted for twenty-five of 29 enrolled. Patients previously received 0 to 3 chemotherapy regimens.

Produced via immunoSEQ multiplex PCR; TCRdb's table is partial and in-frame only. Altogether around 110,000 clones are present, around nine tenths being singletons, with the ten largest covering about 1.8%. Time point indicated: peripheral blood 6 weeks after treatment start. Diagnoses among patients were locally advanced or metastatic urothelial carcinoma. The chain has TRBV28 and TRBJ1-6, with TRBD1 matching over 9 bases. This receptor was taken from a man in his 60s with urothelial cancer. Material: PBMCs, obtained around atezolizumab (anti-PD-L1) treatment. The CDR3 DNA is TGTGCCAGCAGTTCCACAGGGGGCTGGGGATCACCCCTCCACTTT. Translation: CASSSTGGWGSPLHF.